One and the same sample provided the 27 T cell receptor beta chains below, sequenced in a study of T cell changes during pregnancy in multiple sclerosis. TCRdb's copy holds only in-frame clones and misses some; the assay was immunoSEQ multiplex PCR. This sample yields about 99,000 clones, of which about 94% are seen a single time; less than 1% belongs to the top ten. The sample consisted of peripheral blood, taken after pregnancy. Source of these receptors: a female donor with multiple sclerosis, enrolled in a pregnancy study.

This chain connects TRBV19 to TRBJ2-7; 9 nucleotides match TRBD2. Germline loops: CDR1 LNHDA, CDR2 SQIVND (reference sequence). This CDR3 spans 19 amino acids. After removal of 3 bases from V and 1 base from J, the junction contained 16 bases not matched to a gene. The CDR3 DNA follows: TGTGCCAGTAGTATCCGCTATCCTACAGGGAGCGGGAGGTCCTACGAGCAGTACTTC. Its translation: CASSIRYPTGSGRSYEQYF.

CDR3 nucleotide sequence: TGTGCCAGCAGCCATTTTGACAGAATAATAACAGATACGCAGTATTTT. This translates into CASSHFDRIITDTQYF. The chain links TRBV5-6 to TRBJ2-3; weak D call: TRBD1 (5 bases). Trimming removed 4 bases at V and 3 bases at J, with 18 bases between. There are 16 residues in the CDR3. Germline CDR1 reads SGHDT; CDR2 reads YYEEEE.

The gene calls are TRBV4-2 and TRBJ2-7, with 7 bases identical to TRBD2. Germline trimming cut 2 bases from V and 2 bases from J; bases unmatched to any gene: 3. The CDR3 covers 14 residues. The germline V gene has CDR1 LGHNA and CDR2 YNFKEQ. Here the CDR3 DNA reads TGTGCCAGCAGCCAACCGGGACTAACCTACGAGCAGTACTTC. As protein: CASSQPGLTYEQYF.

The chain carries TRBV28 and TRBJ1-4, with D possibly matching TRBD1 (5 bases). V was clipped by 8 bases and J by 0 bases, with 13 bases between them. The germline gives CDR1 MDHEN, CDR2 SYDVKM. This CDR3 is built from 15 residues. CDR3 region: CASGASDATNEKLFF. The CDR3 nucleotides are TGTGCCAGCGGGGCCTCCGACGCAACTAATGAAAAACTGTTTTTT.

This clone was found once. The V call is TRBV5-6, the J call TRBJ1-2, with D maybe TRBD1 (5 bases). Trimming stripped 1 base from V and 2 bases from J, with 12 bases between. CDR1 and CDR2 (germline): SGHDT, YYEEEE. This CDR3 is 15 amino acids long. CDR3 coding DNA: TGTGCCAGCAGCTTGCAGGGCCACATCAACTATGGCTACACCTTC. This sequence encodes CASSLQGHINYGYTF.

This clone appeared a single time. As DNA, the CDR3 is TGTGCCAGCAGCCCATTACAGGATTACGAGCAGTACTTC. Amino acid sequence: CASSPLQDYEQYF. The chain uses TRBV27 and TRBJ2-7; a possible D gene is TRBD1 (5 bases). Trimming stripped 6 bases from V and 4 bases from J, with 13 bases between. Germline values: CDR1 MNHEY, CDR2 SMNVEV (reference sequence). This CDR3 is built from 13 residues.

V and J are TRBV28 and TRBJ2-1, with TRBD2 matching 9 bases. V lost 6 bases, J lost 14 bases, and 14 bases stayed unmatched. CDR3 size: 14 residues. Germline V gene data show CDR1 as MDHEN and CDR2 as SYDVKM. CDR3 sequence reads: CASSRSLREGRKFF. The CDR3 nucleotides are TGTGCCAGCAGCCGCTCCTTGCGGGAGGGCCGGAAGTTCTTC.

The CDR3 is CASSYNTGYTF. Written as DNA, the CDR3 is TGTGCCAGCAGTTATAACACTGGCTACACCTTC. The V and J genes are TRBV11-2 and TRBJ1-2; D unclear. CDR1 and CDR2 from the germline V gene are SGHAT and FQNNGV. Deletions cut 6 bases from V and 7 bases from J, with 9 bases between. This CDR3 has 11 amino acids.

The genes are TRBV5-1 and TRBJ1-1; no clear D gene. The V gene lost 2 bases and the J gene lost 6 bases, with 11 bases spanning the gap. CDR3 length: 13 residues. Germline CDR1 and CDR2: SGHRS and YFSETQ. CDR3 in amino acids: CASSFEGFAEAFF. As DNA, the CDR3 is TGCGCCAGCAGCTTTGAGGGCTTCGCTGAAGCTTTCTTT.

This sequence joins TRBV7-7 and TRBJ2-7; the D gene is possibly TRBD2 (6 bases). V gave up 5 bases and J gave up 0 bases, with 14 bases separating them. Germline V gene lookup returns CDR1 SSHAT and CDR2 FNYEAQ (reference sequence). This CDR3 is built from 15 residues. CDR3 region: CASSTGLGNSYEQYF. CDR3 nucleotides: TGTGCCAGCAGCACGGGACTCGGCAACTCCTACGAGCAGTACTTC.

This clone was detected only once. The chain couples TRBV25-1 to TRBJ2-7; 12 bases fit TRBD1. Germline V gene lookup returns CDR1 MGHDK and CDR2 SYGVNS. Trimming at V came to 6 bases and at J to 6 bases, leaving 12 bases not matched to a gene. The CDR3 has 16 residues. The CDR3 DNA follows: TGTGCCAGCAGACAGTCCGGGACAGGGGGCAACCGCGAGCAGTACTTC. This translates into CASRQSGTGGNREQYF.

The chain joins TRBV7-2 to TRBJ2-2; 7 bases agree with TRBD1. This CDR3 is 14 amino acids long. The ends lost 6 bases at V and 4 bases at J; junction bases unmatched: 5. Looked up from germline, CDR1 is SGHTA and CDR2 is FQGNSA. CDR3 sequence: CASSVGQTTGELFF. In DNA, the CDR3 is TGTGCCAGCAGTGTGGGACAGACCACCGGGGAGCTGTTTTTT.

The genes are TRBV30 and TRBJ2-1; the match to TRBD1 covers 8 bases. This CDR3 contains 16 residues. V lost 0 bases and J lost 7; bases outside the gene matches: 11. CDR1 is GTSNPN, CDR2 SVGIG, per germline (reference sequence). As DNA, the CDR3 is TGTGCCTGGAGTGTACTTCGCCCAGGGGGCATGAATGAGCAGTTCTTC. Residues: CAWSVLRPGGMNEQFF. The full variable domain, with the rest looked up from reference TRBV30 and TRBJ2-1, is SQTIHQWPATLVQPVGSPLSLECTVEGTSNPNLYWYRQAAGRGLQLLFYSVGIGQISSEVPQNLSASRPQDRQFILSSKKLLLSDSGFYLCAWSVLRPGGMNEQFFGPGTRLTVL.

The chain carries TRBV27 and TRBJ1-2; 10 nucleotides agree with TRBD1. The CDR3 is 14 residues long. V trimming: 3 bases; J trimming: 7 bases; junction bases outside the gene matches: 5. Germline V lookup: CDR1 MNHEY, CDR2 SMNVEV (reference sequence). The CDR3 DNA is TGTGCCAGCAGTTTGCGGGGACAGGGGATTGGCTACACCTTC. Amino acids: CASSLRGQGIGYTF.

The chain is built from TRBV29-1 and TRBJ2-2, with D perhaps matching TRBD1 (6 bases). There are 12 residues in the CDR3. Germline V CDR1 and CDR2: SQVTM, ANQGSEA. With 6 bases removed from V and 4 bases from J, the gap between germline ends came to 9 bases. This CDR3 is CSVGQPTGELFF. CDR3 bases: TGCAGCGTCGGACAGCCCACCGGGGAGCTGTTTTTT.

The rearrangement joins TRBV6-6 to TRBJ2-5; 8 bases are a match to TRBD2. The CDR3 totals 13 residues. From germline, CDR1 is MNHNY and CDR2 SVGAGI (reference sequence). With V trimmed by 4 bases and J by 3 bases, 1 base remained unmatched. CDR3 nucleotides: TGTGCCAGCAGTTTTAGCGGGAAAGAGACCCAGTACTTC. Its protein product is CASSFSGKETQYF.

The J gene is TRBJ1-2, the V gene TRBV11-2; D remains ambiguous. V lost 5 bases and J 2 bases, leaving 9 bases between the germline ends. The CDR3 is 13 amino acids. Germline CDR1 is SGHAT and CDR2 is FQNNGV. Written as DNA, the CDR3 is TGTGCCAGCAGCCATACAGTAAACTATGGCTACACCTTC. It encodes CASSHTVNYGYTF. The complete variable domain, with remaining parts taken from reference TRBV11-2 and TRBJ1-2, reads EAGVAQSPRYKIIEKRQSVAFWCNPISGHATLYWYQQILGQGPKLLIQFQNNGVVDDSQLPKDRFSAERLKGVDSTLKIQPAKLEDSAVYLCASSHTVNYGYTFGSGTRLTVV.

The chain has TRBV2 and TRBJ2-1; 9 bases line up with TRBD2. V lost 6 bases, J lost 5 bases, and 11 bases stayed unmatched. Per germline, CDR1 SNHLY and CDR2 FYNNEI. The CDR3 is 16 residues long. The CDR3 DNA is TGTGCCAGCAGGAGGACTAGCGCGTCGGTTAACAATGAGCAGTTCTTC. Residues: CASRRTSASVNNEQFF.

The V call is TRBV27, the J call TRBJ2-3; D is possibly TRBD2 (6 bases). In germline, CDR1 is MNHEY, CDR2 SMNVEV (reference sequence). V lost 2 bases, J lost 3 bases, and 18 bases lay in between. The CDR3 runs 17 residues. The CDR3 DNA sequence: TGTGCCAGCAGTTTACGGCCGGGAGTCAGAGCAACAGATACGCAGTATTTT. It specifies CASSLRPGVRATDTQYF.

The rearrangement links TRBV5-4 to TRBJ1-1; 7 bases match TRBD1. The germline gives CDR1 SGHNT, CDR2 YYREEE (reference sequence). CDR3 size: 14 residues. V was pared by 4 bases and J by 4 bases, with 7 bases of the junction left unmatched. The CDR3 region has the DNA TGTGCCAGCAGCCCCACAGGGGTCGGCACTGAAGCTTTCTTT. Translation: CASSPTGVGTEAFF.

V and J are TRBV28 and TRBJ1-2; TRBD1 agrees at 8 bases. The CDR3 spans 16 residues. The germline gives CDR1 MDHEN, CDR2 SYDVKM. V shed 6 bases, J shed 5 bases, and the junction held 14 bases outside the gene matches. CDR3 nucleotides: TGTGCCAGCAGCCCAGTTTCCCGGGACAGGATGTATGGCTACACCTTC. Translated, it gives CASSPVSRDRMYGYTF.

This chain connects TRBV19 to TRBJ2-1; the match to TRBD1 covers 10 bases. Per germline, CDR1 LNHDA and CDR2 SQIVND (reference sequence). This CDR3 is 14 amino acids long. The V segment lost 4 bases and the J segment 5 bases; nucleotides outside the gene matches: 2. For the CDR3, the DNA is TGTGCCAGTAGTAGACAGGGGGCACACAATGAGCAGTTCTTC. This sequence encodes CASSRQGAHNEQFF.

This clone came up once. This rearrangement joins TRBV13 to TRBJ1-1; 11 bases are a match to TRBD1. This CDR3 spans 16 amino acids. The V gene's germline CDR1 is PRHDT and CDR2 FYEKMQ (reference sequence). V shed 5 bases, J shed 0 bases, and the junction held 5 bases outside the gene matches. DNA for the CDR3: TGTGCCAGCAGCCTGGGACAGGGGGAGATGAACACTGAAGCTTTCTTT. This sequence encodes CASSLGQGEMNTEAFF.

The chain combines TRBV19 with TRBJ2-7; D is perhaps TRBD2 (6 bases). V was clipped by 3 bases and J by 3 bases, with 12 bases between them. The CDR3 has 14 amino acids. The germline V gene encodes CDR1 LNHDA and CDR2 SQIVND (reference sequence). Written as DNA, the CDR3 is TGTGCCAGTAGTATCGCTAGCGATAACTACGAGCAGTACTTC. Its translation: CASSIASDNYEQYF.

This chain uses TRBV7-7 with TRBJ2-7, with D possibly being TRBD2 (6 bases). V lost 5 bases, J lost 2 bases, and 16 bases lay in between. The CDR3 is made up of 15 amino acids. From germline, CDR1 is SSHAT and CDR2 FNYEAQ (reference sequence). The CDR3 loop reads CASSRAAGSAYEQYF. In DNA, the CDR3 is TGTGCCAGCAGCCGCGCCGCGGGATCTGCCTACGAGCAGTACTTC.

V usage is TRBV10-3 and J usage is TRBJ2-2; 14 nucleotides line up with TRBD2. This CDR3 spans 16 amino acids. CDR1 and CDR2 from the germline V gene are ENHRY and SYGVKD. After removal of 4 bases from V and 5 bases from J, the junction contained 3 bases not matched to a gene. The CDR3 DNA reads as TGTGCCATCAGTGTGGGACTAGCGGGAGAAACCGGGGAGCTGTTTTTT. This codes for CAISVGLAGETGELFF.

This sequence joins TRBV14 and TRBJ2-7; no clear D. There are 11 residues in the CDR3. The ends were cut back, 5 bases at V and 3 bases at J, with 5 bases in the middle. Germline-derived CDR1 and CDR2 are SGHDN and FVKESK. The CDR3 reads CASSVSYEQYF. The CDR3 DNA reads as TGTGCCAGCAGCGTCAGCTACGAGCAGTACTTC.